The sequence of this TCR beta chain was determined in a study of blood T cell repertoires in COVID-19. Sequencing used immunoSEQ multiplex PCR; TCRdb keeps in-frame clones, though not all of them. In the table there are 200,000 to 300,000 clones, roughly 88% of which are singletons. The V segment lost 5 bases and the J segment 10 bases; nucleotides outside the gene matches: 14. The germline V gene encodes CDR1 SGHRS and CDR2 YFSETQ. The CDR3 loop spans 15 amino acids. This rearrangement joins TRBV5-1 to TRBJ1-4, with 7 positions matching TRBD1. Specimen: PBMCs or T cells enriched from blood (not recorded which). This TCR was recovered from a woman aged 40 to 50 with acute COVID-19. In nucleotides, the CDR3 is TGCGCCAGCAGTAGTTCACCGGGACAGCTTGGAAAACTGTTTTTT. Its protein product is CASSSSPGQLGKLFF.